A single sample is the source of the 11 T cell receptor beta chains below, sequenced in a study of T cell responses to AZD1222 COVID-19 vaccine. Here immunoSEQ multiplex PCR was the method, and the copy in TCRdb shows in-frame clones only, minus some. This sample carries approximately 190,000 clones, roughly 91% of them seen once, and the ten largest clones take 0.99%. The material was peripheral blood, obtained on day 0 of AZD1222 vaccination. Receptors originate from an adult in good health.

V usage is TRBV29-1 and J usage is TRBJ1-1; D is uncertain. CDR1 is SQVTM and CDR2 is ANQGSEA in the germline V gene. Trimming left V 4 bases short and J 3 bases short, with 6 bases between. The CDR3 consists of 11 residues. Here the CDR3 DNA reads TGCAGCGTTGTAGGGTACACTGAAGCTTTCTTT. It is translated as CSVVGYTEAFF.

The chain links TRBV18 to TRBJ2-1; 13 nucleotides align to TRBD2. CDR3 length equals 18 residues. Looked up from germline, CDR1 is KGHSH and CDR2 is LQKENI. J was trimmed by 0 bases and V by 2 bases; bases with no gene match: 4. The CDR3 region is CASSPGTSGDPSYNEQFF. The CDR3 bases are TGTGCCAGCTCACCAGGGACTAGCGGGGATCCCTCCTACAATGAGCAGTTCTTC.

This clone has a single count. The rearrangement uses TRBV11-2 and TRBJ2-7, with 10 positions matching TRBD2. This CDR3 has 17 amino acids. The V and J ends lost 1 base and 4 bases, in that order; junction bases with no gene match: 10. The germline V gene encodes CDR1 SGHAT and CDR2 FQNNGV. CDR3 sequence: CASSLVSSGSKSYEQYF. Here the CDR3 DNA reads TGTGCCAGCAGCTTAGTTTCTAGCGGGAGTAAATCTTACGAGCAGTACTTC.

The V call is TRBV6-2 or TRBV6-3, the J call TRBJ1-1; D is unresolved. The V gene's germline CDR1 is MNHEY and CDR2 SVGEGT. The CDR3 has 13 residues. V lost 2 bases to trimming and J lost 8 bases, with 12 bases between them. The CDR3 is CASSYPTAQEAFF. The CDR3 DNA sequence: TGTGCCAGCAGTTACCCCACAGCTCAAGAAGCTTTCTTT.

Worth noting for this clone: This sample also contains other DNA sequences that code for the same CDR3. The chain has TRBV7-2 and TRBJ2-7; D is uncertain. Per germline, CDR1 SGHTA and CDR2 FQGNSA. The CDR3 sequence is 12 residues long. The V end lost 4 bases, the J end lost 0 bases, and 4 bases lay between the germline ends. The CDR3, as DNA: TGTGCCAGCAGCTCGAGCTCCTACGAGCAGTACTTC. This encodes CASSSSSYEQYF.

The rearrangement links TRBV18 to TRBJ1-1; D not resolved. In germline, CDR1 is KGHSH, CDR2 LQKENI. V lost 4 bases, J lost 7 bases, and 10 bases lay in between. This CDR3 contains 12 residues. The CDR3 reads CASSQTGNEAFF. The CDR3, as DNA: TGTGCCAGCTCACAGACCGGGAATGAAGCTTTCTTT.

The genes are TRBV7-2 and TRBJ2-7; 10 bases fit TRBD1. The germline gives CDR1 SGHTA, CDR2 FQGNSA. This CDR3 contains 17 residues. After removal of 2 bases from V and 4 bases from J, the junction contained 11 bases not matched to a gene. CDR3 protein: CASSLISKPGQGYEQYF. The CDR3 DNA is TGTGCCAGCAGCTTAATTTCCAAACCGGGACAGGGGTACGAGCAGTACTTC.

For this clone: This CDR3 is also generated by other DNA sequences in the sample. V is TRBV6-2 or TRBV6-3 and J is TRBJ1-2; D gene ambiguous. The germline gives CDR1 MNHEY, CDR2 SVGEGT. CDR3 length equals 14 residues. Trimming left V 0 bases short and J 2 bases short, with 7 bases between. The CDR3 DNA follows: TGTGCCAGCAGTTACTCGACGGGGAACTATGGCTACACCTTC. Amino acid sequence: CASSYSTGNYGYTF.

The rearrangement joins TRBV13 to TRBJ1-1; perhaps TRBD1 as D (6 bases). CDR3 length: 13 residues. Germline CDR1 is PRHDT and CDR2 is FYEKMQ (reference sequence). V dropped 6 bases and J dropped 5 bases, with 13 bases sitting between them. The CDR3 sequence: CASSGGRGTEAFF. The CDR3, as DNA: TGTGCCAGCAGTGGGGGGCGCGGTACTGAAGCTTTCTTT. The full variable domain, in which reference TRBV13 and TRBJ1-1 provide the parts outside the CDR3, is AAGVIQSPRHLIKEKRETATLKCYPIPRHDTVYWYQQGPGQDPQFLISFYEKMQSDKGSIPDRFSAQQFSDYHSELNMSSLELGDSALYFCASSGGRGTEAFFGQGTRLTVV.

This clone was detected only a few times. CDR3 DNA sequence: TGCGCCAGCAGTCCGAGGGCTAGCTCCTACAATGAGCAGTTCTTC. Its protein is CASSPRASSYNEQFF. The V and J genes are TRBV10-2 and TRBJ2-1, with TRBD2 as a possible D gene (5 bases). Germline lookup yields CDR1 WSHSY and CDR2 SAAADI. V lost 5 bases, J lost 0 bases, and 11 bases lay in between. There are 15 residues in the CDR3.

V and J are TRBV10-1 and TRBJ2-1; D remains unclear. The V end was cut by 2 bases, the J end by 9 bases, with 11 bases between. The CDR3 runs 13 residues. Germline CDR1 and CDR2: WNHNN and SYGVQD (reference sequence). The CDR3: CASSEPTVGEQFF. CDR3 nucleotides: TGCGCCAGCAGTGAGCCTACAGTGGGTGAGCAGTTCTTC.